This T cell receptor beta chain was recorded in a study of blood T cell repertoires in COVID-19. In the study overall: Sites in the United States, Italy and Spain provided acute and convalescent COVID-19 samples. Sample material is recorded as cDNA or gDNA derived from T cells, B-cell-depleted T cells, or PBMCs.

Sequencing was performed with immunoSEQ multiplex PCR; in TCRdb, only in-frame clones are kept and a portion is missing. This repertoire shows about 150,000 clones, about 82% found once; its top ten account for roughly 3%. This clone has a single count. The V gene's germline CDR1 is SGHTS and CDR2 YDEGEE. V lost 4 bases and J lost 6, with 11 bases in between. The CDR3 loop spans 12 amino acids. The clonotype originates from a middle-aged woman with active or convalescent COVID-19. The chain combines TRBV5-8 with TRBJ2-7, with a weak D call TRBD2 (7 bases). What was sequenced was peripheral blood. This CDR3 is CASSPGGLEQYF. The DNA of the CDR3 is TGTGCCAGCAGCCCGGGGGGCCTCGAGCAGTACTTC.